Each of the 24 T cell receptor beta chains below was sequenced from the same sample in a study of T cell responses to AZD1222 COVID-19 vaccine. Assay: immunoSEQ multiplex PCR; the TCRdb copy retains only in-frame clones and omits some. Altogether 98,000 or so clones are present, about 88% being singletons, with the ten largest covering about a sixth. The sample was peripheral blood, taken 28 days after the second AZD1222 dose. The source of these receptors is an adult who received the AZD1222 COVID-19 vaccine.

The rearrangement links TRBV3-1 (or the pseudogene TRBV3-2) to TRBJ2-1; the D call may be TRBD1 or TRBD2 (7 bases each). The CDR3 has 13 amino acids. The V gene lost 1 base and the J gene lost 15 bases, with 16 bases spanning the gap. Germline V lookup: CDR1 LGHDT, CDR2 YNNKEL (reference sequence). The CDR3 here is CASSQAQGGVAFF. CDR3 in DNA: TGTGCCAGCAGCCAAGCCCAGGGGGGGGTTGCGTTCTTC.

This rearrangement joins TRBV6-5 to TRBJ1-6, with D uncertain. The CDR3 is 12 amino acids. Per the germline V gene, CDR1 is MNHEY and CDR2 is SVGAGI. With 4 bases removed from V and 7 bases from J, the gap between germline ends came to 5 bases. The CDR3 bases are TGTGCCAGCAGTTCCGGAAATTCACCCCTCCACTTT. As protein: CASSSGNSPLHF.

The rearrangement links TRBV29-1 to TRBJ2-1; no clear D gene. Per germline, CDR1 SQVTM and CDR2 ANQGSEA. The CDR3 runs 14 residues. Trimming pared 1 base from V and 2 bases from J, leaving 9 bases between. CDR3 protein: CSVEGTSTYNEQFF. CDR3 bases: TGCAGCGTTGAAGGCACGAGTACCTACAATGAGCAGTTCTTC.

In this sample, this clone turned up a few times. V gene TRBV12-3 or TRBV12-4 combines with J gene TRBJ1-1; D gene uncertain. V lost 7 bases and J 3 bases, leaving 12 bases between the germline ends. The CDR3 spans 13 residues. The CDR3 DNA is TGTGCCAGCAAAGCGGGAACGGACACTGAAGCTTTCTTT. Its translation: CASKAGTDTEAFF.

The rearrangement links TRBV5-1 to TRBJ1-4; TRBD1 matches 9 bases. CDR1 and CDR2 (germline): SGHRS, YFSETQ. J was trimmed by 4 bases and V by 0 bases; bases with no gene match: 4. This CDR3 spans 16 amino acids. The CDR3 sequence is CASSLEGGQGNEKLFF. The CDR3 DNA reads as TGCGCCAGCAGCTTGGAGGGGGGACAGGGTAATGAAAAACTGTTTTTT. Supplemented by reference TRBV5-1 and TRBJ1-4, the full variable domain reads KAGVTQTPRYLIKTRGQQVTLSCSPISGHRSVSWYQQTPGQGLQFLFEYFSETQRNKGNFPGRFSGRQFSNSRSEMNVSTLELGDSALYLCASSLEGGQGNEKLFFGSGTQLSVL.

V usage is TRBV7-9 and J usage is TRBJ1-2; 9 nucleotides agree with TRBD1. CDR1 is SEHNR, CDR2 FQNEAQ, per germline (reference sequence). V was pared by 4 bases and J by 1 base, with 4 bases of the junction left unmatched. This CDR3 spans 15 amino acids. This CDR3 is CASSSRQGGNYGYTF. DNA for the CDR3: TGTGCCAGCAGCTCAAGACAGGGGGGTAACTATGGCTACACCTTC.

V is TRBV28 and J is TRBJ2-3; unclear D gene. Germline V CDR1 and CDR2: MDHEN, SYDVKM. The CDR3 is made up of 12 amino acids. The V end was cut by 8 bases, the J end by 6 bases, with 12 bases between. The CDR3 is CASHSLLDTQYF. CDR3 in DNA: TGTGCCAGCCATTCCCTCCTGGATACGCAGTATTTT.

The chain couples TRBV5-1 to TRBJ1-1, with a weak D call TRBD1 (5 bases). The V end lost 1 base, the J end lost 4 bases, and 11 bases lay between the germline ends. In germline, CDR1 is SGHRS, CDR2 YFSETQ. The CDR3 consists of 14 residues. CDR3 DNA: TGCGCCAGCAGCTTGCTGACGGGGGGCACTGAAGCTTTCTTT. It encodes CASSLLTGGTEAFF.

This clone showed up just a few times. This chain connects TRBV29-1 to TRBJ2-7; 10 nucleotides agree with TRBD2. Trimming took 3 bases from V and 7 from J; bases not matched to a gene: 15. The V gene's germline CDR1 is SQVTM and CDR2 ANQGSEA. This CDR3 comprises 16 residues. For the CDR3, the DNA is TGCAGCGTTGATGCGCCTAGCGGGAGCCCTACTGGGGAGCAGTACTTC. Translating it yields CSVDAPSGSPTGEQYF.

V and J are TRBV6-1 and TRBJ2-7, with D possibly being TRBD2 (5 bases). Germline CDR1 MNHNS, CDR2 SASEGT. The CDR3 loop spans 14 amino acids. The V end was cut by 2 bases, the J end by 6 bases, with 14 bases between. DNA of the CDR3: TGTGCCAGCAGTGAAATGGGCAACCGGGGCGAGCAGTACTTC. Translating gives CASSEMGNRGEQYF.

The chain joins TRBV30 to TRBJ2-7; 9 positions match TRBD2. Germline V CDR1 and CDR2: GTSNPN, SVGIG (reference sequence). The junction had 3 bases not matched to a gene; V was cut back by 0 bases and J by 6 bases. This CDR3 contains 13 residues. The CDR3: CAWSVRREGEQYF. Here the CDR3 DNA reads TGTGCCTGGAGTGTAAGGCGGGAGGGCGAGCAGTACTTC.

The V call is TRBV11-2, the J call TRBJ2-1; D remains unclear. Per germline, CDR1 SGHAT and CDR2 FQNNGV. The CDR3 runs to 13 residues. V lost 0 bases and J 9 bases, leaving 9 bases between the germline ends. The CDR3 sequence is CASSLDRPSEQFF. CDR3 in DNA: TGTGCCAGCAGCTTAGACAGACCCAGTGAGCAGTTCTTC.

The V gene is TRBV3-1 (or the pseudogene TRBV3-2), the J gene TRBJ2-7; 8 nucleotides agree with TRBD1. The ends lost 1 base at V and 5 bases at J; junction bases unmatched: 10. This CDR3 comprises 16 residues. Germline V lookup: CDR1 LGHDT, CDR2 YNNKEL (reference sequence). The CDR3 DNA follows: TGTGCCAGCAGCCAAGTAGATCTGACAGGGGCCGACGAGCAGTACTTC. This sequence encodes CASSQVDLTGADEQYF.

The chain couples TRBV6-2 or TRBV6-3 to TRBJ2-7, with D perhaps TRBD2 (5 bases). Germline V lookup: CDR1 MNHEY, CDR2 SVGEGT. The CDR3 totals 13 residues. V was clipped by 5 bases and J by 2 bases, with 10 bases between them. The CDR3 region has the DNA TGTGCCAGCAGTCGGCGGGCACCCTACGAGCAGTACTTC. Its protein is CASSRRAPYEQYF.

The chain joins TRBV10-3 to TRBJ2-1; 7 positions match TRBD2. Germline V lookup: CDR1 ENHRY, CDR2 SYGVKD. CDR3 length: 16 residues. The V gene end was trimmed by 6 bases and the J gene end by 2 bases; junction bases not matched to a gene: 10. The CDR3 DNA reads TGTGCCATCAGAGATAGCCGGGACTACCCCTACAATGAGCAGTTCTTC. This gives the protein CAIRDSRDYPYNEQFF.

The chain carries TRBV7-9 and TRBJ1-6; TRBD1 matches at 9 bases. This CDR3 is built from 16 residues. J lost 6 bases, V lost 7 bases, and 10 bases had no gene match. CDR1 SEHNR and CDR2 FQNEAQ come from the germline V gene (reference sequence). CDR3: CASTDGQGLSNSPLHF. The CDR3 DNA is TGTGCCAGCACCGACGGACAGGGGTTGAGTAATTCACCCCTCCACTTT.

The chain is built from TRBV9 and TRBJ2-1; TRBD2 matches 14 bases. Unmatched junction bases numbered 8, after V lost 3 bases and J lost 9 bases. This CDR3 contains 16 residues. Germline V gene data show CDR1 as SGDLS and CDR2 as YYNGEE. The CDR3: CASSEGGTSGSFEQFF. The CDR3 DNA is TGTGCCAGCAGCGAGGGGGGGACTAGCGGGAGCTTTGAGCAGTTCTTC.

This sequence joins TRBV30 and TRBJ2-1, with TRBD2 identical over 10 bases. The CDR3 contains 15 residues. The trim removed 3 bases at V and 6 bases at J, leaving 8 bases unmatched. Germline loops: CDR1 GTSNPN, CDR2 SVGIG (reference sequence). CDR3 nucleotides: TGTGCCTGGAGGACGAAATCTAGCGGGAGCAATGAGCAGTTCTTC. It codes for CAWRTKSSGSNEQFF.

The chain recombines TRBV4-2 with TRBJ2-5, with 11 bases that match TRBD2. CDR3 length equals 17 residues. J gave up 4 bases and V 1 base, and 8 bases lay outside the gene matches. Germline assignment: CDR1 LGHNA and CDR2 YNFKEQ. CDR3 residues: CASSQASTSGSRETQYF. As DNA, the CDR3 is TGTGCCAGCAGCCAAGCCAGCACTAGCGGGAGTCGAGAGACCCAGTACTTC.

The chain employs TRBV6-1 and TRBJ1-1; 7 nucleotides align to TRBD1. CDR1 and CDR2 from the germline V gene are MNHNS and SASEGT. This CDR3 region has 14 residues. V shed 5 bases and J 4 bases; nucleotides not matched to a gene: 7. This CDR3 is CASSSRTGITEAFF. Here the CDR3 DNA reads TGTGCCAGCAGTTCCCGGACAGGAATCACTGAAGCTTTCTTT.

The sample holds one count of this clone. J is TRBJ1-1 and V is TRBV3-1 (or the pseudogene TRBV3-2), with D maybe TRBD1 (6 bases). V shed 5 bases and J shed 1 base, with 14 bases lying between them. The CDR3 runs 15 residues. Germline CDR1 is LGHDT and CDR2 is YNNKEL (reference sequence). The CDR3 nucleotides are TGTGCCAGCAGCTCAATACAGGGTAGGAACACTGAAGCTTTCTTT. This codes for CASSSIQGRNTEAFF.

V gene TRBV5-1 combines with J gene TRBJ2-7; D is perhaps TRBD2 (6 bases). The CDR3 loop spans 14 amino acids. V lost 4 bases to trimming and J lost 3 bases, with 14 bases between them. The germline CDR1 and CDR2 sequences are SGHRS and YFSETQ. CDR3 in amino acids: CASSPRDPYYEQYF. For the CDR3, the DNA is TGCGCCAGCAGCCCGCGGGATCCCTACTACGAGCAGTACTTC. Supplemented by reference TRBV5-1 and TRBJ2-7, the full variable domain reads KAGVTQTPRYLIKTRGQQVTLSCSPISGHRSVSWYQQTPGQGLQFLFEYFSETQRNKGNFPGRFSGRQFSNSRSEMNVSTLELGDSALYLCASSPRDPYYEQYFGPGTRLTVT.

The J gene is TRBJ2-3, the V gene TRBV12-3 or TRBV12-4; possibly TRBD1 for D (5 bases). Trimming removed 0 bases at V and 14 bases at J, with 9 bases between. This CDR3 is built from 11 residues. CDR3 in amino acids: CASSLARVVYF. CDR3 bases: TGTGCCAGCAGTTTAGCCAGGGTGGTGTATTTT.

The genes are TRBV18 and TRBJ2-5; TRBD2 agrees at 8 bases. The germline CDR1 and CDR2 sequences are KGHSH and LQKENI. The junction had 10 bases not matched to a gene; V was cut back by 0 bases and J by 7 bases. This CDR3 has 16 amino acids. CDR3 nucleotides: TGTGCCAGCTCACCACCAGGCAGCGGGAGTTTCGGGACCCAGTACTTC. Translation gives CASSPPGSGSFGTQYF.